These 8 T cell receptor beta chains were all obtained from the same sample, sequenced in a study of cytomegalovirus exposure and HLA in healthy donors. The repertoire was sequenced with immunoSEQ multiplex PCR; TCRdb's copy has only in-frame clones and lacks some. The data hold approximately 200,000 clones, with over 80% observed a single time. Sequences were obtained from PBMCs. These TCRs come from a woman younger than 35 in good health and CMV-seronegative.

The rearrangement links TRBV10-3 to TRBJ2-7; D possibly corresponds to TRBD2 (6 bases). Germline V gene lookup returns CDR1 ENHRY and CDR2 SYGVKD. This CDR3 has 13 residues. V was clipped by 11 bases and J by 3 bases, with 17 bases between them. The CDR3 protein is CALRLETNYEQYF. CDR3 DNA sequence: TGTGCCCTACGACTAGAGACGAACTACGAGCAGTACTTC.

This clone was picked up one time. The chain joins TRBV28 to TRBJ1-6; 8 nucleotides match TRBD1. CDR1 is MDHEN and CDR2 is SYDVKM in the germline V gene. The CDR3 totals 16 residues. After removal of 6 bases from V and 1 base from J, the junction contained 5 bases not matched to a gene. The CDR3 protein is CASRVTGGSYNSPLHF. CDR3 nucleotide sequence: TGTGCCAGCAGGGTTACAGGGGGGTCCTATAATTCACCCCTCCACTTT.

In DNA form, the CDR3 reads TGCGCCAGCAGTGACGATTTGGGGGCTCACGCTTTCCTCTCCTACGAGCAGTACTTC. This translates into CASSDDLGAHAFLSYEQYF. The rearrangement joins TRBV10-2 to TRBJ2-7; weak D call: TRBD1 (6 bases). From germline, CDR1 is WSHSY and CDR2 SAAADI. V lost 3 bases and J lost 0, with 24 bases in between. The CDR3 is 19 amino acids.

The chain has TRBV27 and TRBJ2-5; D might be TRBD2 (5 bases). With 7 bases removed from V and 2 bases from J, the gap between germline ends came to 14 bases. This CDR3 contains 14 residues. The germline gives CDR1 MNHEY, CDR2 SMNVEV (reference sequence). CDR3 nucleotide sequence: TGTGCCAGCACCTTTGCGGGCGAACAAGAGACCCAGTACTTC. Its protein product is CASTFAGEQETQYF.

The V gene is TRBV15, the J gene TRBJ1-2; D is possibly TRBD1 (6 bases). Trimming shortened V by 3 bases and J by 2 bases, and 10 bases separated the two germline ends. The germline V gene has CDR1 LNHNV and CDR2 YYDKDF (reference sequence). There are 14 residues in the CDR3. This CDR3 reads CATSSDRNNYGYTF. The CDR3 bases are TGTGCCACCAGCAGCGACAGGAACAACTATGGCTACACCTTC.

The chain has TRBV28 and TRBJ1-4; tentative D call: TRBD1 (6 bases). Deletions cut 3 bases from V and 1 base from J, with 9 bases between. This CDR3 spans 15 amino acids. Germline assignment: CDR1 MDHEN and CDR2 SYDVKM. CDR3 sequence reads: CASSFATGTNEKLFF. Written as DNA, the CDR3 is TGTGCCAGCAGTTTCGCGACAGGAACTAATGAAAAACTGTTTTTT.

The rearrangement joins TRBV2 to TRBJ2-3; possible D gene TRBD2, 5 bases. Trimming cost V 6 bases and J 2 bases, with 12 bases left between them. Germline V gives CDR1 SNHLY, CDR2 FYNNEI. The CDR3 consists of 14 residues. The CDR3 DNA is TGTGCCAGCAGGCAGACTACCGTCACAGATACGCAGTATTTT. Protein: CASRQTTVTDTQYF.

The V and J genes are TRBV5-5 and TRBJ1-3; 7 positions match TRBD1. From germline, CDR1 is SGHKS and CDR2 YYEKEE (reference sequence). Germline trimming cut 2 bases from V and 4 bases from J; bases unmatched to any gene: 3. The CDR3 length is 14 residues. In DNA, the CDR3 is TGTGCCAGCAGCTTACCGGGACAGGGAAACACCATATATTTT. As protein: CASSLPGQGNTIYF.